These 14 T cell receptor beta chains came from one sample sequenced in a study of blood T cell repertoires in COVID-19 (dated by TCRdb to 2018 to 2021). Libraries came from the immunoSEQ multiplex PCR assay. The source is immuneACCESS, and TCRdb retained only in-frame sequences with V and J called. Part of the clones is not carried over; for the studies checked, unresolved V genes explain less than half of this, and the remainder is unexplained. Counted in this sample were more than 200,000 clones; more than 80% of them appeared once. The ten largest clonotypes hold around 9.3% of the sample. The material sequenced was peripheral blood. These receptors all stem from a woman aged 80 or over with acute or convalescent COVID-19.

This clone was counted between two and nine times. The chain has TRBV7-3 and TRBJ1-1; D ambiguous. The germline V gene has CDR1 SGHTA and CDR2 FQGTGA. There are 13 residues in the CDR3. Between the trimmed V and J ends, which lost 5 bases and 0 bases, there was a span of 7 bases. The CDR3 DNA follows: TGTGCCAGCAGCCCCCACATGAACACTGAAGCTTTCTTT. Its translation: CASSPHMNTEAFF.

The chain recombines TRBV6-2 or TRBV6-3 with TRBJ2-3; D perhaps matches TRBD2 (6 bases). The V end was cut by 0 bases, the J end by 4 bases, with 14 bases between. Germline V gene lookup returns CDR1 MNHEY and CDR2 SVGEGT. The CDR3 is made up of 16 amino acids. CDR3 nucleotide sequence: TGTGCCAGCAGTTACTCGAATCCAGGAGGGGCAGATACGCAGTATTTT. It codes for CASSYSNPGGADTQYF.

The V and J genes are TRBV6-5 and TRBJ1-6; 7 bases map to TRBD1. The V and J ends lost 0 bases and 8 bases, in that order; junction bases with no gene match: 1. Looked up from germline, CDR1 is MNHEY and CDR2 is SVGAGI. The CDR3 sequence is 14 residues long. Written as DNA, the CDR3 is TGTGCCAGCAGTTACTCTACAGGGGATTCACCCCTCCACTTT. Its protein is CASSYSTGDSPLHF.

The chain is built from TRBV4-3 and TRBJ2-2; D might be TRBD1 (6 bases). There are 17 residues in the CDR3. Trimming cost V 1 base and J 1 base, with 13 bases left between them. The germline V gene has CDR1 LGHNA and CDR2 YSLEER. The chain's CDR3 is CASSQGPGTRNTGELFF. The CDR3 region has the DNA TGCGCCAGCAGCCAAGGGCCTGGGACAAGGAACACCGGGGAGCTGTTTTTT.

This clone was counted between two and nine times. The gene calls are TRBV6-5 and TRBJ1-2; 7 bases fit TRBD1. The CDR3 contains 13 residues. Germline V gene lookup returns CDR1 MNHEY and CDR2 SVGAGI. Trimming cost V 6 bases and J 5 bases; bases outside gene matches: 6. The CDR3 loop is CASRSTGVYGYTF. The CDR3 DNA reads TGTGCCAGCAGATCCACAGGGGTTTATGGCTACACCTTC.

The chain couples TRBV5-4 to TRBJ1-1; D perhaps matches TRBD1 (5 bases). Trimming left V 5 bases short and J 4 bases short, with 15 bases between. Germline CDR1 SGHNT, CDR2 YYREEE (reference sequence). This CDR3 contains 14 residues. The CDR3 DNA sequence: TGTGCCAGCAGTTCTGATTCGACAGTCACTGAAGCTTTCTTT. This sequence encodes CASSSDSTVTEAFF.

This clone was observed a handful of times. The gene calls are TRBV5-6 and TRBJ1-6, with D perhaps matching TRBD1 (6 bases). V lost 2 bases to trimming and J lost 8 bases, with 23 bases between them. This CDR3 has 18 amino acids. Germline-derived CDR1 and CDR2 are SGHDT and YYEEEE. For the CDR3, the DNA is TGTGCCAGCAGCTTCTTTTTGAGTGGGGGCCGTGGGGATTCACCCCTCCACTTT. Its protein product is CASSFFLSGGRGDSPLHF.

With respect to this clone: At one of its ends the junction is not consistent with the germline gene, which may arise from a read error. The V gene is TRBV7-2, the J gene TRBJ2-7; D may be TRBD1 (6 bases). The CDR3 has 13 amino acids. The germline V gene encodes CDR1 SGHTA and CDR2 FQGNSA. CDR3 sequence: CASSLLPTTGSPF. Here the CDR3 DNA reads TGTGCCAGCAGCTTACTTCCTACGACAGGCAGCCCCTTC.

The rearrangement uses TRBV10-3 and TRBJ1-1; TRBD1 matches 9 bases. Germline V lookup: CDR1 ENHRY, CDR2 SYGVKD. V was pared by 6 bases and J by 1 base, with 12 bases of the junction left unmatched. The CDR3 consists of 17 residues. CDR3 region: CAIRIDRGTISNTEAFF. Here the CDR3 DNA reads TGTGCCATCAGGATAGACAGGGGGACTATTTCGAACACTGAAGCTTTCTTT.

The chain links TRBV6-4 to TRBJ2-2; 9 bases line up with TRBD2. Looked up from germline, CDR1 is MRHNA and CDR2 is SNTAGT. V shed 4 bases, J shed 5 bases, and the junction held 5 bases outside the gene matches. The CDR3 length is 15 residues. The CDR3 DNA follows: TGTGCCAGCAGTGGCTTAGCGGGAGAGACCGGGGAGCTGTTTTTT. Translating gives CASSGLAGETGELFF.

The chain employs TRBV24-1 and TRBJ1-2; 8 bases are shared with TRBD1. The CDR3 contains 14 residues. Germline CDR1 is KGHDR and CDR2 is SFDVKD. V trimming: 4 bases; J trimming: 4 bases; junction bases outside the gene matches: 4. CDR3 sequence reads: CATSDETGVYGYTF. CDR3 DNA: TGTGCCACCAGTGACGAGACAGGGGTCTATGGCTACACCTTC.

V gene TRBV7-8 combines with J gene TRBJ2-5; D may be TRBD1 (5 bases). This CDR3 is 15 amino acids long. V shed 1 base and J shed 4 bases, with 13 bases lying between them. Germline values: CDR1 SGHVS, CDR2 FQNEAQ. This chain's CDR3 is CASSLEGAGRETQYF. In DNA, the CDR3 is TGTGCCAGCAGCTTAGAAGGGGCAGGGCGAGAGACCCAGTACTTC.

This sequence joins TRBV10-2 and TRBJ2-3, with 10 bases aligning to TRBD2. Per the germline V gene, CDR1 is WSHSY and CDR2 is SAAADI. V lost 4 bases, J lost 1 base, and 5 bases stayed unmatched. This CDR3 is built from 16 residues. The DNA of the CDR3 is TGCGCCAGCAGTGTCGCTAGCGGGAGTGGCACAGATACGCAGTATTTT. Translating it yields CASSVASGSGTDTQYF.

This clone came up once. The CDR3 spells CASSPRTGMDTEAFF. The CDR3 DNA follows: TGTGCCAGCAGCCCCAGGACAGGGATGGACACTGAAGCTTTCTTT. The chain carries TRBV9 and TRBJ1-1, with TRBD1 identical over 8 bases. The CDR3 is 15 amino acids. Trimming cost V 4 bases and J 3 bases; bases outside gene matches: 8. Germline lookup yields CDR1 SGDLS and CDR2 YYNGEE.